Sequencing of this T cell receptor beta chain was carried out in a study of blood T cell repertoires in COVID-19. Study-level information: The United States, Italy and Spain were the sources of the acute and convalescent COVID-19 samples.

TCRdb's table, derived via immunoSEQ multiplex PCR, lists solely in-frame clones and lacks some. Among approximately 200,000 clones, about 85% were seen once, and the ten largest hold 2.9%. Sequenced: peripheral blood. This receptor was obtained from a woman between 25 and 40 years old with active or convalescent COVID-19.

CDR3: CASSIVMGRLAMNTEAFF. The CDR3 DNA sequence: TGTGCCAGTAGTATAGTGATGGGGCGCCTGGCCATGAACACTGAAGCTTTCTTT. The chain links TRBV19 to TRBJ1-1; TRBD1 is a possible D gene (5 bases). The CDR3 is 18 residues long. V lost 1 base and J lost 0, with 18 bases in between. Germline CDR1 LNHDA, CDR2 SQIVND (reference sequence).